The sequence of this T cell receptor beta chain was determined in a study of T cells in Graves' hyperthyroidism and ophthalmopathy. Patients were excluded for uncontrolled infection, other autoimmune disease, pregnancy or lactation. Diagnosis relied on clinical symptoms, serum thyroxine and TRAb, thyroid ultrasound and orbital computed tomography. The V and J ends lost 5 bases and 8 bases respectively, with 18 bases between them. CDR1 is ENHRY, CDR2 SYGVKD, per germline. The CDR3 is 15 amino acids. What was amplified from RNA transcripts were TCR beta CDR3 regions. The TCR CDR3 was amplified in a first-round RT-PCR using the HTBI primer set. A single record per CDR3 protein comes from TCRdb applying MiXCR to the multiplex PCR reads. The table has 300,000 to 450,000 distinct CDR3 sequences, around 14% seen once. The sample holds many counts of this clonotype.

The sample consisted of blood. The rearrangement joins TRBV10-3 to TRBJ1-4, with D hard to call. This sequence was found in a woman aged 55-75 years with Graves' hyperthyroidism. CDR3 in DNA: TGTGCCATCAGTCCGCAGAGGAGAGTAGGCGAAAAACTGTTTTTT. Its protein is CAISPQRRVGEKLFF.